This T cell receptor beta chain is drawn from a study of T cells in narcolepsy. Overall study results and limits: HCRT-specific and TRIB2-specific autoreactive clonotypes appeared among same-patient CSF and blood CD4+ clonotypes. Blood of same and different patients, but not healthy controls, reportedly held recurring autoreactive clonotypes. In some patient and control memory CD4+ samples, autoreactive clones were absent.

Points on this clone: Its target is not known.

The V gene's germline CDR1 is SGHDN and CDR2 FVKESK. V lost 4 bases, J lost 2 bases, and 11 bases lay in between. CDR3 length: 15 amino acids. Data came from immunoSEQ multiplex PCR; TCRdb stores just in-frame clones and leaves some out. Counted here are under 20,000 clones, just over 85% occurring once; the ten biggest clones make up about 0.7%. What was sequenced was memory (CD45RA-) CD4+ T cells from blood. This TCR was sampled from a human donor in good health. The chain has TRBV14 and TRBJ2-2; maybe TRBD1 (6 bases). The CDR3: CASSPGTHNTGELFF. DNA of the CDR3: TGTGCCAGCAGCCCCGGGACACATAACACCGGGGAGCTGTTTTTT.